One sample yielded the 21 T cell receptor beta chains listed below, sequenced in a study of control samples from healthy donors and cancer patients. Measured with immunoSEQ multiplex PCR; TCRdb has only the in-frame clones, and not every one. The data hold 110,000 or so clones, with roughly 90% observed a single time. Sequencing was done on a sample of blood. These receptors were collected from a man aged 45-65 years in good health.

This clone was seen more than once but under ten times. J is TRBJ1-3 and V is TRBV10-3; D not resolved. The CDR3 spans 17 residues. CDR1 and CDR2 from the germline V gene are ENHRY and SYGVKD. Deletions cut 4 bases from V and 0 bases from J, with 16 bases between. The CDR3 sequence: CAISATATKSSGNTIYF. Here the CDR3 DNA reads TGTGCCATCAGTGCAACAGCCACTAAAAGCTCTGGAAACACCATATATTTT.

The CDR3: CASSQEGDTEAFF. The CDR3 coding sequence is TGCGCCAGCAGCCAAGAGGGGGACACTGAAGCTTTCTTT. The chain joins TRBV4-1 to TRBJ1-1, with D tentatively TRBD1 (5 bases). This CDR3 comprises 13 residues. CDR1 is MGHRA, CDR2 YSYEKL, per germline. Trimming removed 0 bases at V and 3 bases at J, with 5 bases between.

This chain joins TRBV2 and TRBJ2-7; D might be TRBD1 (5 bases). The V and J ends lost 4 bases and 4 bases respectively, with 8 bases between them. The CDR3 covers 12 residues. Germline loops: CDR1 SNHLY, CDR2 FYNNEI. CDR3 amino acids: CASSATGYEQYF. Written as DNA, the CDR3 is TGTGCCAGCAGTGCCACAGGTTACGAGCAGTACTTC.

The chain joins TRBV7-2 to TRBJ1-5, with D possibly TRBD1 on 5 matching bases. Per germline, CDR1 SGHTA and CDR2 FQGNSA. The germline V and J ends were trimmed by 2 bases and 7 bases, with 12 bases remaining between them. There are 14 residues in the CDR3. The CDR3 DNA sequence: TGTGCCAGCAGCTTACCCGGGGGTCGGCAGCCCCAGCATTTT. This codes for CASSLPGGRQPQHF.

The V and J genes are TRBV7-8 and TRBJ1-1; the D is unclear. V was trimmed by 5 bases and J by 3 bases, leaving 16 bases between them. This CDR3 has 15 amino acids. The germline CDR1 and CDR2 sequences are SGHVS and FQNEAQ. The CDR3 nucleotides read TGTGCCAGCAGCCCCCGGCTCCCCGCGGACACTGAAGCTTTCTTT. Translation gives CASSPRLPADTEAFF.

The chain couples TRBV5-6 to TRBJ2-7, with a weak D call TRBD2 (7 bases). Germline CDR1 SGHDT, CDR2 YYEEEE. The CDR3 consists of 15 residues. Trimming removed 4 bases at V and 0 bases at J, with 14 bases between. CDR3 amino acids: CASSRGDIDSYEQYF. CDR3 DNA: TGTGCCAGCAGCCGGGGGGACATCGACTCCTACGAGCAGTACTTC.

J is TRBJ2-7 and V is TRBV15; D is unresolved. CDR3 length: 13 amino acids. Germline V gene lookup returns CDR1 LNHNV and CDR2 YYDKDF (reference sequence). Trimming shortened V by 5 bases and J by 6 bases, and 14 bases separated the two germline ends. CDR3 DNA sequence: TGTGCCACCAGCCCATCACACGCGTCCGAGCAGTACTTC. Protein sequence: CATSPSHASEQYF.

V usage is TRBV7-8 and J usage is TRBJ2-5; D remains ambiguous. CDR3 length equals 16 residues. The V end lost 5 bases, the J end lost 1 base, and 17 bases lay between the germline ends. Germline loops: CDR1 SGHVS, CDR2 FQNEAQ. For the CDR3, the DNA is TGTGCCAGCAGCCCGTGGCCCTCTTCCCTCCAAGAGACCCAGTACTTC. The encoded protein is CASSPWPSSLQETQYF. Drawing the rest from reference TRBV7-8 and TRBJ2-5, the complete variable domain is GAGVSQSPRYKVAKRGQDVALRCDPISGHVSLFWYQQALGQGPEFLTYFQNEAQLDKSGLPSDRFFAERPEGSVSTLKIQRTQQEDSAVYLCASSPWPSSLQETQYFGPGTRLLVL.

V is TRBV4-2 and J is TRBJ1-1; D gene unclear. Germline loops: CDR1 LGHNA, CDR2 YNFKEQ. V dropped 0 bases and J dropped 6 bases, with 11 bases sitting between them. The CDR3 sequence is 14 residues long. The CDR3 here is CASSQDMGSPEAFF. The CDR3, as DNA: TGTGCCAGCAGCCAAGATATGGGGAGCCCTGAAGCTTTCTTT.

This rearrangement joins TRBV4-3 to TRBJ2-2; the D is unclear. The V gene's germline CDR1 is LGHNA and CDR2 YSLEER. V lost 2 bases and J 5 bases, leaving 9 bases between the germline ends. This CDR3 has 14 amino acids. The CDR3 spells CASSQYSPTGELFF. CDR3 nucleotides: TGCGCCAGCAGCCAATACAGTCCAACCGGGGAGCTGTTTTTT.

The chain combines TRBV5-1 with TRBJ2-1; TRBD2 matches at 10 bases. The CDR3 contains 17 residues. Trimming removed 3 bases from V and 7 bases from J; junction bases left unmatched: 13. CDR1 and CDR2 (germline): SGHRS, YFSETQ. CDR3 nucleotides: TGCGCCAGCAGCTATAGGACTAGCGGAACCCCAATGAATGAGCAGTTCTTC. Its protein product is CASSYRTSGTPMNEQFF.

This clone was recorded a few times. This chain uses TRBV6-5 with TRBJ1-1; tentatively, D is TRBD1 (6 bases). The ends were cut back, 5 bases at V and 3 bases at J, with 13 bases in the middle. CDR1 is MNHEY, CDR2 SVGAGI, per germline. CDR3 length: 14 residues. DNA of the CDR3: TGTGCCAGCAGTAAGGGGGTAGGGGACACTGAAGCTTTCTTT. Translating gives CASSKGVGDTEAFF.

In its sample, this clone was seen a few times. The chain links TRBV18 to TRBJ2-2, with 8 bases that match TRBD1. The V gene end was trimmed by 4 bases and the J gene end by 6 bases; junction bases not matched to a gene: 4. Germline loops: CDR1 KGHSH, CDR2 LQKENI. CDR3 length equals 14 residues. CDR3 sequence reads: CASSRQGAAGELFF. The DNA of the CDR3 is TGTGCCAGCTCACGTCAGGGGGCGGCCGGGGAGCTGTTTTTT.

V usage is TRBV5-1 and J usage is TRBJ2-2, with a tentative D call TRBD2 (7 bases). There are 16 residues in the CDR3. CDR1 and CDR2 from the germline V gene are SGHRS and YFSETQ. Trimming cost V 0 bases and J 0 bases, with 9 bases left between them. In nucleotides, the CDR3 is TGCGCCAGCAGCTTGGAAGGGGGGGCGAACACCGGGGAGCTGTTTTTT. This sequence encodes CASSLEGGANTGELFF.

J is TRBJ2-3 and V is TRBV14; 10 nucleotides agree with TRBD2. The V gene's germline CDR1 is SGHDN and CDR2 FVKESK. CDR3 size: 15 residues. With 4 bases clipped from V and 3 bases from J, the junction kept 4 bases outside the gene matches. The CDR3 reads CASSPSGGATDTQYF. Written as DNA, the CDR3 is TGTGCCAGCAGCCCGAGCGGGGGGGCGACAGATACGCAGTATTTT.

The rearrangement uses TRBV5-5 and TRBJ2-5; no clear D gene. Germline lookup yields CDR1 SGHKS and CDR2 YYEKEE (reference sequence). The CDR3 extends over 13 amino acids. The V end lost 2 bases, the J end lost 0 bases, and 5 bases lay between the germline ends. CDR3 nucleotide sequence: TGTGCCAGCAGCTTCGGCAACCAAGAGACCCAGTACTTC. Protein sequence: CASSFGNQETQYF.

The chain has TRBV9 and TRBJ2-2, with 13 bases matching TRBD2. Germline V gene data show CDR1 as SGDLS and CDR2 as YYNGEE. CDR3 size: 17 residues. Trimming at V came to 6 bases and at J to 6 bases, leaving 11 bases not matched to a gene. CDR3 DNA sequence: TGTGCCAGCACCGCCCCCACTGGACTAGCGGGAGCCGGGGAGCTGTTTTTT. Protein product: CASTAPTGLAGAGELFF.

The rearrangement uses TRBV5-5 and TRBJ2-1; tentatively, D is TRBD2 (6 bases). This CDR3 is 14 amino acids long. CDR1 is SGHKS, CDR2 YYEKEE, per germline (reference sequence). Trimming cost V 0 bases and J 6 bases, with 10 bases left between them. CDR3 nucleotide sequence: TGTGCCAGCAGCTTGGACATAGCGGCCAATGAGCAGTTCTTC. Translating gives CASSLDIAANEQFF. Drawing the rest from reference TRBV5-5 and TRBJ2-1, the complete variable domain is DAGVTQSPTHLIKTRGQQVTLRCSPISGHKSVSWYQQVLGQGPQFIFQYYEKEERGRGNFPDRFSARQFPNYSSELNVNALLLGDSALYLCASSLDIAANEQFFGPGTRLTVL.

The V gene is TRBV27, the J gene TRBJ1-1, with D perhaps TRBD1 (6 bases). Per the germline V gene, CDR1 is MNHEY and CDR2 is SMNVEV (reference sequence). The CDR3 is 15 amino acids. V was shortened by 5 bases and J by 0 bases, with 13 bases between the two germline ends. The CDR3 DNA sequence: TGTGCCAGCAGTCCCGGGGGCGGAATGAACACTGAAGCTTTCTTT. Its translation is CASSPGGGMNTEAFF.

The chain joins TRBV24-1 to TRBJ2-3, with 12 bases aligning to TRBD2. Germline-derived CDR1 and CDR2 are KGHDR and SFDVKD. The J segment lost 1 base and the V segment lost 5 bases, leaving 6 bases of the junction unmatched. The CDR3 extends over 17 amino acids. The CDR3 here is CATSALGLAGRTDTQYF. CDR3 sequence (DNA): TGTGCCACCAGTGCTCTGGGACTAGCGGGCCGCACAGATACGCAGTATTTT.

The genes are TRBV6-6 and TRBJ1-2; 8 bases match TRBD1. Germline CDR1 reads MNHNY; CDR2 reads SVGAGI (reference sequence). Trimming at V came to 4 bases and at J to 8 bases, leaving 9 bases not matched to a gene. CDR3 length: 14 amino acids. CDR3 residues: CASSSRGLLGGYTF. Here the CDR3 DNA reads TGTGCCAGCAGTTCCAGGGGGCTGTTGGGAGGCTACACCTTC.